The rows below give T cell receptor beta chains drawn from one sample of a study of T cells in Graves' hyperthyroidism and ophthalmopathy. TCRdb re-derived calls from the multiplex PCR reads in MiXCR, one entry per CDR3 protein. The repertoire has hundreds of thousands of distinct CDR3 sequences, approximately 15% of them found once; the top ten carry 15% to 20%. Sequenced input: blood. Receptors originate from a woman aged 18-29 years with Graves' hyperthyroidism. CDR3s include the opening cysteine and the closing phenylalanine or tryptophan. A D gene is named only where the DNA matches it firmly. Only some rows state a clone size, as once, few, many or a class for expanded clones.

clone_size: NA
j_call: TRBJ2-7
d_call: TRBD1
v_call: TRBV12-5
cdr3_nt: TGTGCTAGTGGTTTGGTAGGACAGGGAATCTACGAGCAGTACTTC
cdr3_aa: CASGLVGQGIYEQYF

clone_size: NA
j_call: TRBJ1-6
d_call: TRBD1
v_call: TRBV18
cdr3_nt: TGTGCCAGCTCACCGGGCAGGACCGCAGGGGGTAATTCACCCCTCCACTTT
cdr3_aa: CASSPGRTAGGNSPLHF

clone_size: NA
j_call: TRBJ1-4
d_call: NA
v_call: TRBV20-1
cdr3_nt: TGCAGTGCCACTCCGCCGACAGGACCTAATGAAAAACTGTTTTTT
cdr3_aa: CSATPPTGPNEKLFF

clone_size: once
j_call: TRBJ2-5
d_call: TRBD2
v_call: TRBV6-2/TRBV6-3
cdr3_nt: TGTGCCAGCAGCGATCGGACTAGCGGGGGGGCCGGGACCCAGTACTTC
cdr3_aa: CASSDRTSGGAGTQYF

clone_size: many
j_call: TRBJ2-7
d_call: TRBD2
v_call: TRBV7-2
cdr3_nt: TGTGCCAGCAGCTCTAGCGGGGGGGCCTACGAGCAGTACTTC
cdr3_aa: CASSSSGGAYEQYF

clone_size: NA
j_call: TRBJ2-1
d_call: TRBD2
v_call: TRBV4-1
cdr3_nt: TGCGCCAGCAGCCAATTAGGACTAGCTTCCTACAATGAGCAGTTCTTC
cdr3_aa: CASSQLGLASYNEQFF

clone_size: NA
j_call: TRBJ2-1
d_call: TRBD2
v_call: TRBV19
cdr3_nt: TGTGCCAGTAGGGGGACCGGGACTAGCGGATACAATGAGCAGTTCTTC
cdr3_aa: CASRGTGTSGYNEQFF

clone_size: few
j_call: TRBJ2-1
d_call: TRBD2
v_call: TRBV20-1
cdr3_nt: TGCAGTGCTAGGGGGAAGCTAGCGGGAGGGAGTAGGTCTGATGAGCAGTTCTTC
cdr3_aa: CSARGKLAGGSRSDEQFF

clone_size: NA
j_call: TRBJ1-4
d_call: TRBD1
v_call: TRBV5-1
cdr3_nt: TGCGCCAGCAGCTTCAACAGGGGAAACGAAAAACTGTTTTTT
cdr3_aa: CASSFNRGNEKLFF

clone_size: few
j_call: TRBJ2-1
d_call: NA
v_call: TRBV11-2
cdr3_nt: TGTGCCAGTAAGCGGAGCTCCTACAATGAGCAGTTCTTC
cdr3_aa: CASKRSSYNEQFF

clone_size: few
j_call: TRBJ2-7
d_call: NA
v_call: TRBV7-2
cdr3_nt: TGTGCCAGCAGCTTAGTTATAGGCCAGCTGCAGTACTTC
cdr3_aa: CASSLVIGQLQYF

clone_size: NA
j_call: TRBJ2-1
d_call: NA
v_call: TRBV24-1
cdr3_nt: TGTGCCACCAGTGATTTGACGACCAGGGAGGAGCAGTTCTTC
cdr3_aa: CATSDLTTREEQFF

clone_size: NA
j_call: TRBJ1-5
d_call: TRBD1
v_call: TRBV28
cdr3_nt: TGTGCCAGCAGGACAGGGGGCCAGTATCAGCCCCAGCATTTT
cdr3_aa: CASRTGGQYQPQHF

clone_size: many
j_call: TRBJ1-3
d_call: NA
v_call: TRBV7-9
cdr3_nt: TGTGCCAGCAGCTTAGTAAGGAACACCATATATTTT
cdr3_aa: CASSLVRNTIYF

clone_size: NA
j_call: TRBJ2-2
d_call: NA
v_call: TRBV7-9
cdr3_nt: TGTGCCAGCCAGACTTCTATTAACACCGGGGAGCTGTTTTTT
cdr3_aa: CASQTSINTGELFF

clone_size: few
j_call: TRBJ2-1
d_call: TRBD1
v_call: TRBV5-1
cdr3_nt: TGCGCCAGCAGCCAAGGACAGGTCGCGGATGAGCAGTTCTTC
cdr3_aa: CASSQGQVADEQFF

clone_size: many
j_call: TRBJ1-2
d_call: NA
v_call: TRBV27
cdr3_nt: TGTGCCAGCAAAAGGGGGGAGGGTGGCTACACCTTC
cdr3_aa: CASKRGEGGYTF

clone_size: NA
j_call: TRBJ2-7
d_call: NA
v_call: TRBV2
cdr3_nt: TGTGCCAGCAGGCCCCAAGGCAGAGTGTACGAGCAGTACTTC
cdr3_aa: CASRPQGRVYEQYF

clone_size: many
j_call: TRBJ1-1
d_call: TRBD1
v_call: TRBV6-1
cdr3_nt: TGTGCCAGCAGTCGTGCAGGGGGTAGCGCTGAAGCTTTCTTT
cdr3_aa: CASSRAGGSAEAFF

clone_size: NA
j_call: TRBJ2-5
d_call: TRBD2
v_call: TRBV19
cdr3_nt: TGTGCCAGTAGTATCCCTCCGGGAGGATTGGAGACCCAGTACTTC
cdr3_aa: CASSIPPGGLETQYF

clone_size: few
j_call: TRBJ2-6
d_call: TRBD2
v_call: TRBV10-2
cdr3_nt: TGCGCCAGCAGACTAGCGGGCTCTGGGGCCAACGTCCTGACTTTC
cdr3_aa: CASRLAGSGANVLTF

clone_size: NA
j_call: TRBJ1-6
d_call: NA
v_call: TRBV27
cdr3_nt: TGTGCCAGCAGTTTAATAGGGGGGCACTATAATTCACCCCTCCACTTT
cdr3_aa: CASSLIGGHYNSPLHF

clone_size: few
j_call: TRBJ2-5
d_call: NA
v_call: TRBV12-3/TRBV12-4
cdr3_nt: TGTGCCAGCAGTTTTGCCAGGGGTTTCGGAGAGACCCAGTACTTC
cdr3_aa: CASSFARGFGETQYF

clone_size: many
j_call: TRBJ1-4
d_call: NA
v_call: TRBV2
cdr3_nt: TGTGCCAGCAGTGAGCCGCTCAAGGGACCCGAAAAACTGTTTTTT
cdr3_aa: CASSEPLKGPEKLFF

clone_size: NA
j_call: TRBJ1-3
d_call: NA
v_call: TRBV6-4
cdr3_nt: TGTGCCAGCAGTGACTCGGTGCCTGGAAACACCATATATTTT
cdr3_aa: CASSDSVPGNTIYF

clone_size: few
j_call: TRBJ1-1
d_call: NA
v_call: TRBV20-1
cdr3_nt: TGCAGTGCTAGAGAAGGGGGGGCACCAGCTCTCTTT
cdr3_aa: CSAREGGAPALF

clone_size: few
j_call: TRBJ1-6
d_call: NA
v_call: TRBV20-1
cdr3_nt: TGCAGTGCTAAGGCAGGGGATAGGTCACCCCTCCACTTT
cdr3_aa: CSAKAGDRSPLHF

clone_size: NA
j_call: TRBJ2-1
d_call: NA
v_call: TRBV4-2
cdr3_nt: TGTGCCAGCAGCCAAGATAAGACCCAAGGGCAGTTCTTC
cdr3_aa: CASSQDKTQGQFF

clone_size: few
j_call: TRBJ2-3
d_call: NA
v_call: TRBV6-2/TRBV6-3
cdr3_nt: TGTGCCAGCAGTGTTCGTACGGAGACAGATACGCAGTATTTT
cdr3_aa: CASSVRTETDTQYF

clone_size: many
j_call: TRBJ2-5
d_call: NA
v_call: TRBV11-3
cdr3_nt: TGTGCCAGCAGCTTAGAATCGTCTGGGGTCGAGACCCAGTACTTC
cdr3_aa: CASSLESSGVETQYF

clone_size: NA
j_call: TRBJ2-3
d_call: NA
v_call: TRBV6-1
cdr3_nt: TGTGCCAGCACCGAAGTCGGGGGAAGCACAGATACGCAGTATTTT
cdr3_aa: CASTEVGGSTDTQYF

clone_size: NA
j_call: TRBJ2-6
d_call: NA
v_call: TRBV6-4
cdr3_nt: TGTGCCAGCAGTGACAACTCTGGGGCCAACGTCCTGACTTTC
cdr3_aa: CASSDNSGANVLTF

clone_size: NA
j_call: TRBJ1-6
d_call: NA
v_call: TRBV28
cdr3_nt: TGTGCCAGCAGTTTAGTCCGTGTCAGGGCGATCTATAATTCACCCCTCCACTTT
cdr3_aa: CASSLVRVRAIYNSPLHF

clone_size: NA
j_call: TRBJ1-3
d_call: NA
v_call: TRBV29-1
cdr3_nt: TGCAGCGTTGAAGAATGGCGGATAAGCTCTGGAAACACCATATATTTT
cdr3_aa: CSVEEWRISSGNTIYF

clone_size: many
j_call: TRBJ2-7
d_call: TRBD2
v_call: TRBV7-2
cdr3_nt: TGTGCCAGCAGCCCGTTGGGACTACCATCCTACGAGCAGTACTTC
cdr3_aa: CASSPLGLPSYEQYF

clone_size: NA
j_call: TRBJ2-3
d_call: NA
v_call: TRBV7-2
cdr3_nt: TGTGCCAGCAGCTTAAACAGGCCAGATACGCAGTATTTT
cdr3_aa: CASSLNRPDTQYF

clone_size: many
j_call: TRBJ2-1
d_call: NA
v_call: TRBV18
cdr3_nt: TGTGCCAGCTCACCGAGGGCGGGGGCCCATCACAATGAGCAGTTCTTC
cdr3_aa: CASSPRAGAHHNEQFF

clone_size: many
j_call: TRBJ1-1
d_call: TRBD1
v_call: TRBV2
cdr3_nt: TGTGCCAGCACCCGGGACAGGGGATTTGACACTGAAGCTTTCTTT
cdr3_aa: CASTRDRGFDTEAFF

clone_size: many
j_call: TRBJ2-1
d_call: TRBD2
v_call: TRBV20-1
cdr3_nt: TGCAGTGCTAGATATTGGGTGGCGGGAGTGGGGAATGAGCAGTTCTTC
cdr3_aa: CSARYWVAGVGNEQFF

clone_size: many
j_call: TRBJ2-7
d_call: NA
v_call: TRBV7-2
cdr3_nt: TGTGCCAGCAGCTTACCGACTAGTCCCTACGAGCAGTACTTC
cdr3_aa: CASSLPTSPYEQYF

clone_size: many
j_call: TRBJ1-3
d_call: TRBD1
v_call: TRBV20-1
cdr3_nt: TGCAGTGCCCTGGGACAGGGGGCGTCTGGAAACACCATATATTTT
cdr3_aa: CSALGQGASGNTIYF

clone_size: many
j_call: TRBJ1-1
d_call: NA
v_call: TRBV20-1
cdr3_nt: TGCAGTGCTAGAGATGAGGGGCTTTATAAAGCTTTCTTT
cdr3_aa: CSARDEGLYKAFF

clone_size: many
j_call: TRBJ1-5
d_call: TRBD1
v_call: TRBV12-3/TRBV12-4
cdr3_nt: TGTGCCAGCACCGACAGGGGATCGTATCAGCCCCAGCATTTT
cdr3_aa: CASTDRGSYQPQHF

clone_size: once
j_call: TRBJ1-1
d_call: TRBD1
v_call: TRBV24-1
cdr3_nt: TGTGCCACCCTGGGCGGGACAGGGAGGAGGAACACTGAAGCTTTCTTT
cdr3_aa: CATLGGTGRRNTEAFF

clone_size: many
j_call: TRBJ1-2
d_call: NA
v_call: TRBV7-2
cdr3_nt: TGTGCCAGCACGTTCACGGAAGCAACTAACTATGGCTACACCTTC
cdr3_aa: CASTFTEATNYGYTF

clone_size: NA
j_call: TRBJ1-5
d_call: NA
v_call: TRBV2
cdr3_nt: TGTGCCAGCAGTTCCGGGAACAATCAGCCCCAGCATTTT
cdr3_aa: CASSSGNNQPQHF

clone_size: NA
j_call: TRBJ2-1
d_call: TRBD1
v_call: TRBV5-1
cdr3_nt: TGCGCCAGCAGCTCGGGACAGGGGATTGCTTCCTACAATGAGCAGTTCTTC
cdr3_aa: CASSSGQGIASYNEQFF

clone_size: NA
j_call: TRBJ1-2
d_call: NA
v_call: TRBV20-1
cdr3_nt: TGCAGTGCTAGAGATCAGGGCCCCACGCATGGCTACACCTTC
cdr3_aa: CSARDQGPTHGYTF

clone_size: few
j_call: TRBJ2-7
d_call: NA
v_call: TRBV29-1
cdr3_nt: TGCAGCGTTACGGGACCGTTCTACGAGCAGTACTTC
cdr3_aa: CSVTGPFYEQYF

clone_size: NA
j_call: TRBJ1-5
d_call: NA
v_call: TRBV7-9
cdr3_nt: TGTGCCAGCACTCAAGACAATCAGCCCCAGCATTTT
cdr3_aa: CASTQDNQPQHF

clone_size: NA
j_call: TRBJ1-1
d_call: NA
v_call: TRBV4-1
cdr3_nt: TGCGCCAGCACCCACGGACAGCTGAACACTGAAGCTTTCTTT
cdr3_aa: CASTHGQLNTEAFF

clone_size: NA
j_call: TRBJ1-4
d_call: NA
v_call: TRBV28
cdr3_nt: TGTGCCAGCAGCTCCCTCGGACAGATTAATAAAAAACTGTTTTTT
cdr3_aa: CASSSLGQINKKLFF

clone_size: few
j_call: TRBJ1-5
d_call: NA
v_call: TRBV28
cdr3_nt: TGTGCCAGCAGCGCCAACAGGGAAGGGGGTCAGCCCCAGCATTTT
cdr3_aa: CASSANREGGQPQHF

clone_size: NA
j_call: TRBJ2-3
d_call: NA
v_call: TRBV30
cdr3_nt: TGTGCCTGGAACCTAGGCGGGGGCGGGAGCGATACGCAGTATTTT
cdr3_aa: CAWNLGGGGSDTQYF